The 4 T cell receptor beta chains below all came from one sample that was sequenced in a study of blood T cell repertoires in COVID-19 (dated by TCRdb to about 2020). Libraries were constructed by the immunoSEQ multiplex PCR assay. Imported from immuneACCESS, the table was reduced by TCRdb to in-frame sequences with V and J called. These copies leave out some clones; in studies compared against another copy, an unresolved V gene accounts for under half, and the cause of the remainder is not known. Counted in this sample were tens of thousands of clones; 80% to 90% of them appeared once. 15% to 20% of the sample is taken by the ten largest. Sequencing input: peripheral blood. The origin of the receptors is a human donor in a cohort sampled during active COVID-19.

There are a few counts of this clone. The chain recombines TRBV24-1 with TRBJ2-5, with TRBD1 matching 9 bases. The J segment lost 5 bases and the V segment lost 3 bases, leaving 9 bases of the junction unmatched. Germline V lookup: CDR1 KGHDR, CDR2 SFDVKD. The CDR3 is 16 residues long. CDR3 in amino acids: CATSDPGTGTLETQYF. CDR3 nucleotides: TGTGCCACCAGTGATCCTGGGACAGGGACTTTGGAGACCCAGTACTTC.

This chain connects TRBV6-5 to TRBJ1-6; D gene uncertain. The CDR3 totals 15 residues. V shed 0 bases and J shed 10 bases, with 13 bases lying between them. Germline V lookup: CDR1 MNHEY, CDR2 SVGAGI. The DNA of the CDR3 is TGTGCCAGCAGTTACTCGAGGATGGGTAACTCACCCCTCCACTTT. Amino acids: CASSYSRMGNSPLHF.

The CDR3 nucleotides read TGCGCCAGCAGCCAAGACCTTCCCCGACGACAGGGGGCCGGTGGCTACACCTTC. This translates into CASSQDLPRRQGAGGYTF. The chain employs TRBV4-1 and TRBJ1-2; 10 bases align to TRBD1. CDR3 length: 18 residues. V lost 0 bases and J lost 7; bases outside the gene matches: 14. Looked up from germline, CDR1 is MGHRA and CDR2 is YSYEKL.

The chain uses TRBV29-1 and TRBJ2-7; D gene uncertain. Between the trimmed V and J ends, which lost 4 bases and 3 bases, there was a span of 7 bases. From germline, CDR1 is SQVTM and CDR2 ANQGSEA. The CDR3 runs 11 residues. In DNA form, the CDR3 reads TGCAGCGTTGGGCAGAACTACGAGCAGTACTTC. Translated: CSVGQNYEQYF.